Below are 3 T cell receptor beta chains sequenced from a single sample in a study of siplizumab effects on memory and regulatory T cells. Assay: immunoSEQ multiplex PCR; the TCRdb copy retains only in-frame clones and omits some. The data contain over 100,000 clones, 85% to 95% of them singletons. The sample was Tregs sorted from blood. These receptors originate from a human donor in good health.

V is TRBV11-3 and J is TRBJ2-3, with a weak D call TRBD1 (5 bases). This CDR3 region has 15 residues. Trimming removed 3 bases at V and 0 bases at J, with 10 bases between. CDR1 and CDR2 from the germline V gene are SGHNT and YENEEA. CDR3 in DNA: TGTGCCAGCAGCTTCACAGGTTCTAGCACAGATACGCAGTATTTT. This codes for CASSFTGSSTDTQYF.

This rearrangement joins TRBV5-4 to TRBJ2-7; D gene ambiguous. In germline, CDR1 is SGHNT, CDR2 YYREEE (reference sequence). V was shortened by 2 bases and J by 2 bases, with 5 bases between the two germline ends. This CDR3 has 12 residues. CDR3 sequence reads: CASSFGPYEQYF. CDR3 nucleotides: TGTGCCAGCAGCTTCGGGCCCTACGAGCAGTACTTC.

The CDR3 loop is CASSYTGGYTF. CDR3 nucleotide sequence: TGTGCCAGCAGTTACACAGGTGGCTACACCTTC. V is TRBV6-6 and J is TRBJ1-2; D possibly corresponds to TRBD1 (5 bases). The CDR3 covers 11 residues. Germline V CDR1 and CDR2: MNHNY, SVGAGI (reference sequence). The V end was cut by 2 bases, the J end by 7 bases, with 5 bases between.